These 25 T cell receptor beta chains were all obtained from the same sample, sequenced in a study of blood T cell repertoires in COVID-19. The repertoire was sequenced with immunoSEQ multiplex PCR; TCRdb's copy has only in-frame clones and lacks some. There are over 9,500 clones in the sample; about 88% occur only once, and around a fifth lies in the top ten. The specimen was peripheral blood. These receptors came from a woman aged 55-69 years with active COVID-19.

The chain couples TRBV7-9 to TRBJ2-2; D unclear. Trimming removed 7 bases at V and 0 bases at J, with 9 bases between. Germline V gene lookup returns CDR1 SEHNR and CDR2 FQNEAQ (reference sequence). The CDR3 has 14 amino acids. Here the CDR3 reads CASNPTSNTGELFF. In DNA, the CDR3 is TGTGCCAGCAACCCGACATCGAACACCGGGGAGCTGTTTTTT. The full variable domain, completed using reference TRBV7-9 and TRBJ2-2, is DTGVSQNPRHKITKRGQNVTFRCDPISEHNRLYWYRQTLGQGPEFLTYFQNEAQLEKSRLLSDRFSAERPKGSFSTLEIQRTEQGDSAMYLCASNPTSNTGELFFGEGSRLTVL.

The chain combines TRBV3-1 (or the pseudogene TRBV3-2) with TRBJ2-5, with D possibly matching TRBD2 (5 bases). This CDR3 comprises 11 residues. Between the trimmed V and J ends, which lost 1 base and 13 bases, there was a span of 10 bases. Germline CDR1 and CDR2: LGHDT and YNNKEL (reference sequence). The CDR3 nucleotides are TGTGCCAGCAGCCAAGTTAGCGTCGCGTACTTC. Amino acids: CASSQVSVAYF.

The J gene is TRBJ1-6, the V gene TRBV2, with D tentatively TRBD1 (5 bases). V shed 6 bases and J shed 10 bases, with 22 bases lying between them. This CDR3 contains 16 residues. The germline CDR1 and CDR2 sequences are SNHLY and FYNNEI. CDR3 sequence reads: CASSVGGTALSSPLHF. CDR3 nucleotides: TGTGCCAGCAGCGTTGGGGGGACTGCTCTCTCCTCACCCCTCCACTTT. Variable domain in full (rest from reference TRBV2 and TRBJ1-6): EPEVTQTPSHQVTQMGQEVILRCVPISNHLYFYWYRQILGQKVEFLVSFYNNEISEKSEIFDDQFSVERPDGSNFTLKIRSTKLEDSAMYFCASSVGGTALSSPLHFGNGTRLTVT.

J is TRBJ1-1 and V is TRBV9, with D tentatively TRBD1 (6 bases). Germline CDR1 SGDLS, CDR2 YYNGEE. Trimming stripped 4 bases from V and 5 bases from J, with 15 bases between. The CDR3 runs 14 residues. This chain's CDR3 is CASSRTGGETEAFF. The CDR3 region has the DNA TGTGCCAGCAGCCGTACGGGGGGCGAGACTGAAGCTTTCTTT.

The rearrangement joins TRBV18 to TRBJ1-2; D uncertain. Trimming pared 3 bases from V and 4 bases from J, leaving 12 bases between. The germline V gene encodes CDR1 KGHSH and CDR2 LQKENI. The CDR3 covers 14 residues. CDR3 region: CASSPAVVPYGYTF. DNA for the CDR3: TGTGCCAGCTCACCTGCAGTGGTCCCCTATGGCTACACCTTC.

The V gene is TRBV5-1, the J gene TRBJ2-7; D uncertain. The CDR3 is made up of 14 amino acids. Germline CDR1 reads SGHRS; CDR2 reads YFSETQ. V dropped 4 bases and J dropped 5 bases, with 16 bases sitting between them. This chain's CDR3 is CASSRWIRLDEQYV. DNA of the CDR3: TGCGCCAGCAGCAGATGGATACGACTCGACGAGCAGTACGTC.

This chain joins TRBV6-2 or TRBV6-3 and TRBJ2-7; 7 bases match TRBD1. The CDR3 contains 15 residues. Germline CDR1 reads MNHEY; CDR2 reads SVGEGT. The V segment lost 6 bases and the J segment 3 bases; nucleotides outside the gene matches: 11. As DNA, the CDR3 is TGTGCCAGCAGCGCGACAGGGACGGGAAACTACGAGCAGTACTTC. It translates to CASSATGTGNYEQYF.

The chain recombines TRBV3-1 (or the pseudogene TRBV3-2) with TRBJ2-7; 7 bases agree with TRBD2. Trimming took 0 bases from V and 3 from J; bases not matched to a gene: 8. Germline loops: CDR1 LGHDT, CDR2 YNNKEL (reference sequence). This CDR3 contains 16 residues. For the CDR3, the DNA is TGTGCCAGCAGCCAAGATCCCCTAGCGGAGAACTACGAGCAGTACTTC. Amino acid sequence: CASSQDPLAENYEQYF.

As DNA, the CDR3 is TGTGCCAGCACCAGAACCTTGGGGGCGGGAGCAGTCCACGAGCAGTACTTC. This sequence encodes CASTRTLGAGAVHEQYF. The chain couples TRBV11-2 to TRBJ2-7, with D possibly matching TRBD2 (7 bases). This CDR3 is 17 amino acids long. Deletions cut 7 bases from V and 5 bases from J, with 27 bases between. Germline CDR1 and CDR2: SGHAT and FQNNGV.

J is TRBJ2-1 and V is TRBV11-2, with 8 bases aligning to TRBD1. Germline CDR1 and CDR2: SGHAT and FQNNGV. CDR3 size: 16 residues. Trimming cost V 0 bases and J 6 bases; bases outside gene matches: 7. The CDR3 is CASSLEGRGLGNEQFF. The CDR3 nucleotides read TGTGCCAGCAGCTTAGAAGGCAGGGGGCTGGGCAATGAGCAGTTCTTC.

This chain joins TRBV5-1 and TRBJ1-2; D is unresolved. Germline assignment: CDR1 SGHRS and CDR2 YFSETQ. V was clipped by 4 bases and J by 5 bases, with 18 bases between them. This CDR3 spans 15 amino acids. CDR3 protein: CASSPTGLGAYGYTF. The CDR3 DNA reads TGCGCCAGCAGCCCTACCGGACTGGGAGCTTATGGCTACACCTTC.

This clone showed up just once. The chain recombines TRBV7-9 with TRBJ2-7; 8 nucleotides match TRBD2. Trimming at V came to 1 base and at J to 4 bases, leaving 3 bases not matched to a gene. The CDR3 has 14 amino acids. CDR1 and CDR2 from the germline V gene are SEHNR and FQNEAQ (reference sequence). CDR3 DNA sequence: TGTGCCAGCAGCTTAGACGGACTAGCTTACGAGCAGTACTTC. Amino acids: CASSLDGLAYEQYF.

The gene calls are TRBV11-3 and TRBJ2-7; a possible D gene is TRBD1 (5 bases). V lost 5 bases and J 6 bases, leaving 14 bases between the germline ends. Per the germline V gene, CDR1 is SGHNT and CDR2 is YENEEA. CDR3 length: 13 residues. CDR3 in DNA: TGTGCCAGCAGCCCAGGGCTAGAAGGCGAGCAGTACTTC. Amino acids: CASSPGLEGEQYF. Full variable domain (rest looked up from reference TRBV11-3 and TRBJ2-7): EAGVVQSPRYKIIEKKQPVAFWCNPISGHNTLYWYLQNLGQGPELLIRYENEEAVDDSQLPKDRFSAERLKGVDSTLKIQPAELGDSAVYLCASSPGLEGEQYFGPGTRLTVT.

The rearrangement joins TRBV19 to TRBJ1-2; weak D call: TRBD1 (6 bases). The CDR3 is made up of 13 amino acids. V dropped 4 bases and J dropped 8 bases, with 14 bases sitting between them. Germline-derived CDR1 and CDR2 are LNHDA and SQIVND (reference sequence). CDR3 sequence (DNA): TGTGCCAGTAGTAAACAGGGTAGAGAGGGCTACACCTTC. Amino acids: CASSKQGREGYTF. Looking up the rest from reference TRBV19 and TRBJ1-2 gives the full variable domain: DGGITQSPKYLFRKEGQNVTLSCEQNLNHDAMYWYRQDPGQGLRLIYYSQIVNDFQKGDIAEGYSVSREKKESFPLTVTSAQKNPTAFYLCASSKQGREGYTFGSGTRLTVV.

The chain links TRBV27 to TRBJ2-7, with TRBD1 matching 10 bases. Germline loops: CDR1 MNHEY, CDR2 SMNVEV (reference sequence). J gave up 0 bases and V 5 bases, and 7 bases lay outside the gene matches. CDR3 length: 16 amino acids. CDR3 sequence reads: CASSLYRDRGSYEQYV. The CDR3 region has the DNA TGTGCCAGCAGTCTCTACCGGGACAGGGGCTCCTACGAGCAGTACGTC.

The chain is built from TRBV19 and TRBJ1-2, with D unresolved. CDR3 size: 13 residues. Deletions cut 10 bases from V and 4 bases from J, with 16 bases between. CDR1 is LNHDA, CDR2 SQIVND, per germline (reference sequence). In DNA form, the CDR3 reads TGTGCCACCTCGAAGGAAGGGAGCTATGGCTACACCTTC. Its protein is CATSKEGSYGYTF.

This chain links TRBV5-5 with TRBJ2-7; 8 nucleotides agree with TRBD1. CDR1 is SGHKS, CDR2 YYEKEE, per germline (reference sequence). CDR3 length: 14 amino acids. Trimming at V came to 3 bases and at J to 4 bases, leaving 6 bases not matched to a gene. Here the CDR3 DNA reads TGTGCCAGCAGCTACCGACAGGGGACGTACGAGCAGTACTTC. It specifies CASSYRQGTYEQYF.

The rearrangement uses TRBV19 and TRBJ2-7, with TRBD1 identical over 9 bases. The CDR3 is made up of 15 amino acids. The germline CDR1 and CDR2 sequences are LNHDA and SQIVND (reference sequence). Unmatched junction bases numbered 8, after V lost 6 bases and J lost 2 bases. CDR3 sequence: CASRPGQGRTYEQYF. Written as DNA, the CDR3 is TGTGCCAGTAGACCCGGACAGGGGAGAACCTACGAGCAGTACTTC.

The chain employs TRBV7-2 and TRBJ2-1; D is unresolved. V was cut by 0 bases and J by 4 bases, with 4 bases left in between. Germline V gene lookup returns CDR1 SGHTA and CDR2 FQGNSA. CDR3 size: 13 residues. CDR3 in DNA: TGTGCCAGCAGCTTAGCAGAGTACAATGAGCAGTTCTTC. As protein: CASSLAEYNEQFF.

This clone has just one count. The chain has TRBV6-5 and TRBJ1-3; D unclear. Germline V gene data show CDR1 as MNHEY and CDR2 as SVGAGI. The V end lost 8 bases, the J end lost 0 bases, and 11 bases lay between the germline ends. CDR3 length: 14 amino acids. The CDR3 here is CASLFPGSGNTIYF. DNA for the CDR3: TGTGCCAGCCTTTTTCCGGGCTCTGGAAACACCATATATTTT.

The chain employs TRBV4-2 and TRBJ1-1; D is ambiguous. Germline V lookup: CDR1 LGHNA, CDR2 YNFKEQ. The CDR3 has 15 residues. V dropped 1 base and J dropped 0 bases, with 9 bases sitting between them. CDR3 residues: CASSQVSDLNTEAFF. The CDR3 DNA follows: TGTGCCAGCAGCCAAGTAAGCGATTTGAACACTGAAGCTTTCTTT.

J is TRBJ1-5 and V is TRBV9; TRBD1 matches at 7 bases. Trimming took 3 bases from V and 5 from J; bases not matched to a gene: 5. Germline V lookup: CDR1 SGDLS, CDR2 YYNGEE. This CDR3 contains 14 residues. CDR3 DNA sequence: TGTGCCAGCAGCGAAGGACAGGAATATCAGCCCCAGCATTTT. It yields the protein CASSEGQEYQPQHF.

The V gene is TRBV3-1 (or the pseudogene TRBV3-2), the J gene TRBJ2-7, with D possibly matching TRBD2 (5 bases). Germline loops: CDR1 LGHDT, CDR2 YNNKEL (reference sequence). The CDR3 sequence is 14 residues long. Trimming removed 1 base at V and 5 bases at J, with 12 bases between. CDR3 in DNA: TGTGCCAGCAGCCAAGGGAGAGGGAGTCACGAGCAGTACTTC. This translates into CASSQGRGSHEQYF.

The chain recombines TRBV30 with TRBJ1-2; no definite D call. Between the trimmed V and J ends, which lost 3 bases and 8 bases, there was a span of 19 bases. The germline V gene has CDR1 GTSNPN and CDR2 SVGIG (reference sequence). The CDR3 contains 14 residues. The CDR3 sequence: CAWSPLVRFFGYTF. Written as DNA, the CDR3 is TGTGCCTGGAGCCCCCTGGTCAGGTTTTTCGGCTACACCTTC.

The rearrangement joins TRBV2 to TRBJ1-1; D unresolved. V was trimmed by 3 bases and J by 5 bases, leaving 10 bases between them. Germline CDR1 is SNHLY and CDR2 is FYNNEI. The length of the CDR3 is 13 residues. The CDR3 reads CASSESSRTEAFF. Here the CDR3 DNA reads TGTGCCAGCAGTGAGTCGAGTCGGACTGAAGCTTTCTTT.